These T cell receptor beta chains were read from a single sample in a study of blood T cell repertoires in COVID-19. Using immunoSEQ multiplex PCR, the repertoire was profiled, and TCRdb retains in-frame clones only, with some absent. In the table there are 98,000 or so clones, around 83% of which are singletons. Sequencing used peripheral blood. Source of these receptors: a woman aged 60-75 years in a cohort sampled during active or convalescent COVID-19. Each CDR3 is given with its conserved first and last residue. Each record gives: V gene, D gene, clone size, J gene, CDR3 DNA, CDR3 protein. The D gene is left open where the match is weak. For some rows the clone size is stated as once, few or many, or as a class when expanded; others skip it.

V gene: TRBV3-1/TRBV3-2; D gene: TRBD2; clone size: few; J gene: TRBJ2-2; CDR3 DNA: TGTGCCAGCAGTCGGCCGGGACTAGCGGGAGTTGGGGAGCTGTTTTTT; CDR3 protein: CASSRPGLAGVGELFF
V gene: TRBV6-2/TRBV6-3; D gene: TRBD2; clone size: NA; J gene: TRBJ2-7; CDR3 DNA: TGTGCCAGCAGTTACCCGGGACTAGCGGGAGGGTACGAGCAGTACTTC; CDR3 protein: CASSYPGLAGGYEQYF
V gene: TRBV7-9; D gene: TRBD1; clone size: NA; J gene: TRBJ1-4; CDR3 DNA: TGTGCCAGCAGCAGCGGCAGGGGGCGCTTCCTTAATGAAAAACTGTTTTTT; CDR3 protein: CASSSGRGRFLNEKLFF
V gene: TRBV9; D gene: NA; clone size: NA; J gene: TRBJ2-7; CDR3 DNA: TGTGCCAGCAGCGTAGGAGTGAGTTCCTACGAGCAGTACTTC; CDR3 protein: CASSVGVSSYEQYF
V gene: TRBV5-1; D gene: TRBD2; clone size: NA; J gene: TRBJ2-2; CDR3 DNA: TGCGCCAGCAGCTTGGCCCCGGGACTAGCCGGGGAGCTGTTTTTT; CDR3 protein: CASSLAPGLAGELFF
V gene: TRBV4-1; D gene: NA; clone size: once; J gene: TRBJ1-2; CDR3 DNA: TGCGCCAGCAGCCAAGCCGGACAGACGATCTATGGCTACACCTTC; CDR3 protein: CASSQAGQTIYGYTF
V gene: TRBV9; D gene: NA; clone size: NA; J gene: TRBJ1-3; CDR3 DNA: TGTGCCAGCAGCGTAGGAGTAGGGGTTGGAAACACCATATATTTT; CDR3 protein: CASSVGVGVGNTIYF
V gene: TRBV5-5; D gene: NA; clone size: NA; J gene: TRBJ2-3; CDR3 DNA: TGTGCCAGCAGCTTGGATTGGGCAGGGAGCACAGATACGCAGTATTTT; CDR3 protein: CASSLDWAGSTDTQYF
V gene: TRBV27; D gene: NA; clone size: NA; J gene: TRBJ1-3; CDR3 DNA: TGTGCCAGCAGTCCCTCAGGGGAGTACTCTGGAAACACCATATATTTT; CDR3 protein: CASSPSGEYSGNTIYF
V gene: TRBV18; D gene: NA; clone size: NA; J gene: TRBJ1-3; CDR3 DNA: TGTGCCAGCTCACCCCGCGGGGATTCAAGAAACACCATATATTTT; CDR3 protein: CASSPRGDSRNTIYF
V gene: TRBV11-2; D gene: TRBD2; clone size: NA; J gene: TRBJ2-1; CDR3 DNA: TGTGCCAGCAGGGAGCGGGAAAACGAGCAGTTCTTC; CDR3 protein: CASRERENEQFF
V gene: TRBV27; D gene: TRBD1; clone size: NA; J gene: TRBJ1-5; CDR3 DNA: TGTGCCAGCAGTATAGGGACAGGGGGCAATCAGCCCCAGCATTTT; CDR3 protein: CASSIGTGGNQPQHF
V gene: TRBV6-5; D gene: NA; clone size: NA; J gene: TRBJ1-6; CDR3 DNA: TGTGCCAGCATCCTCCGGGAAACCTATAATTCACCCCTCCACTTT; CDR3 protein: CASILRETYNSPLHF
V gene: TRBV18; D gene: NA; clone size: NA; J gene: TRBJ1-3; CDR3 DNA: TGTGCCAGCTCACTATTCCCCACTATCTCTGGAAACACCATATATTTT; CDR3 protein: CASSLFPTISGNTIYF
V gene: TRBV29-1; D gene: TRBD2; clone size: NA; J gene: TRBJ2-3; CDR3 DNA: TGCAGCGCTGCCTTTCGCCTAGCGGGCACAGATACGCAGTATTTT; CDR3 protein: CSAAFRLAGTDTQYF
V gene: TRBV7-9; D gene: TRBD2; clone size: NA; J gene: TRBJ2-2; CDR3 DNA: TGTGCCAGCAGCCAGGGGGACGGGACTAGCGGGAGTGGCGGGGAGCTGTTTTTT; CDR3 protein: CASSQGDGTSGSGGELFF
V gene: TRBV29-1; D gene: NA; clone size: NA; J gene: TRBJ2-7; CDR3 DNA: TGCAGCGTTGAAGGTAGAGGAGAGCAGTACTTC; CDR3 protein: CSVEGRGEQYF
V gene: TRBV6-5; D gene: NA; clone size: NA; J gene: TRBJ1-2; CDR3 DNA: TGTGCCAGCAGTTATGGGGATGCAGGGTACTATGGCTACACCTTC; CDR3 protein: CASSYGDAGYYGYTF
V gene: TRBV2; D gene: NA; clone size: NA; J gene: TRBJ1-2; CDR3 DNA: TGTGCCAGCAGTGAAATCCGTGGCAGGAGGGGCTATGGCTACACCTTC; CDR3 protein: CASSEIRGRRGYGYTF
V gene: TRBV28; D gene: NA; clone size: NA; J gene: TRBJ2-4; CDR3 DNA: TGTGCCAGCAGTCCAGGAACCCATCAGTACTTC; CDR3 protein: CASSPGTHQYF
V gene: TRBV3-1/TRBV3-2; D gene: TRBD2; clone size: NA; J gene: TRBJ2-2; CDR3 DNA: TGTGCCAGCAGCCAACCTAGCGGGAGGGCTGCCGGGGAGCTGTTTTTT; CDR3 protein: CASSQPSGRAAGELFF
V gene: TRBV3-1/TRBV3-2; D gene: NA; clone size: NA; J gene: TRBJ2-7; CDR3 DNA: TGTGCCAGCAGCCAAGTTAGCTACGAGCAGTACTTC; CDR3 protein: CASSQVSYEQYF
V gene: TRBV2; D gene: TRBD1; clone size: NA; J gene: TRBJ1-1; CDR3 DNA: TGTGCCAGCAGTCTATCCTCAGGGGGCACTGAAGCTTTCTTT; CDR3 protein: CASSLSSGGTEAFF
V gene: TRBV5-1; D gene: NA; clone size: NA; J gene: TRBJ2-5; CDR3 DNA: TGCGCCAGCTCCGGGGAGCTCCAAGAGACCCAGTACTTC; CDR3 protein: CASSGELQETQYF
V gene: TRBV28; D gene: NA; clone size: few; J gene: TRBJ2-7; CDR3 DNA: TGTGCCAGCAGACCTACGAGCTCCTACGAGCAGTACTTC; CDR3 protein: CASRPTSSYEQYF
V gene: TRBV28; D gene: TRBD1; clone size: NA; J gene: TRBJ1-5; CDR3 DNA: TGTGCCAGCAGTTTGATTCAGGGGGCAGAAGGCAATCAGCCCCAGCATTTT; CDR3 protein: CASSLIQGAEGNQPQHF
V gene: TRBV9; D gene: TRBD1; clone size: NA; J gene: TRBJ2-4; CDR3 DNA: TGTGCCAGCAGCGTAGGGATCGGGACAGGGTTTGGTGGCAACATTCAGTACTTC; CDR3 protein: CASSVGIGTGFGGNIQYF
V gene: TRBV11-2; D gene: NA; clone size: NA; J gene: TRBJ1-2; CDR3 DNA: TGTGCCAGCAGCTTAAGGGAGGGCGCCATATTTAACTATGGCTACACCTTC; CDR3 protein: CASSLREGAIFNYGYTF
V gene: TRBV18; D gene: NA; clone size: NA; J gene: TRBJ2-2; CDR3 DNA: TGTGCCAGCTCACCACGTCAGGGGAACACCGGGGAGCTGTTTTTT; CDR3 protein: CASSPRQGNTGELFF
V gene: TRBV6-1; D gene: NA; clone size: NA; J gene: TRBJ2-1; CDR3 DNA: TGTGCCAGCAGTGAAGACAGGTCATCCTACAATGAGCAGTTCTTC; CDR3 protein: CASSEDRSSYNEQFF
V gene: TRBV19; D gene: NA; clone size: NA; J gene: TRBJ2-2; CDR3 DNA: TGTGCCAGTACTGGATGGGCAGACCATGTGGAGCTGTTTTTT; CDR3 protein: CASTGWADHVELFF
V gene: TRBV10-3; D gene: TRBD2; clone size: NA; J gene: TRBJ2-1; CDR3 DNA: TGTGCCATCAGTCGGCTAGCGGGAGATGACAATGAGCAGTTCTTC; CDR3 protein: CAISRLAGDDNEQFF
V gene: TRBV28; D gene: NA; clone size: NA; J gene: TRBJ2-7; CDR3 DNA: TGTGCCAGCAGTTTACCCGCGGGGGCCGAGCAGTACTTC; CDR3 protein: CASSLPAGAEQYF
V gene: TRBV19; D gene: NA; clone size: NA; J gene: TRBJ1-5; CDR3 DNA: TGTGCCAGTAGCTTCCGAGAGCTAGGTCAGCCCCAGCATTTT; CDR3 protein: CASSFRELGQPQHF
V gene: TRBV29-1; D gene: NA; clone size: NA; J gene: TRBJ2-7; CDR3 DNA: TGCAGCGGTTCGGTGAGAGCAGGGTACGAGCAGTACTTC; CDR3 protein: CSGSVRAGYEQYF
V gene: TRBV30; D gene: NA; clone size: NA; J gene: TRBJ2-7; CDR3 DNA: TGTGCCTGGAAAGGGTTTCCGGAGGGGGAGCAGTACTTC; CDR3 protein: CAWKGFPEGEQYF
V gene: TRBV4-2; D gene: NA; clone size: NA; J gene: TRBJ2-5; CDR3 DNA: TGTGCCAGCAGTTCTCCCTGGACAGAAGAGACCCAGTACTTC; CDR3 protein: CASSSPWTEETQYF
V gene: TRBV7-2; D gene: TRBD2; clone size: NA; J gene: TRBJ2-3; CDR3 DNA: TGTGCCAGCAGCGCTAAACTAGCGGGAGGGTCAGATACGCAGTATTTT; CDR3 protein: CASSAKLAGGSDTQYF
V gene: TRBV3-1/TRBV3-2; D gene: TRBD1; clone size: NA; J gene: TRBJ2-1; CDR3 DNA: TGTGCCAGCAGCCGTCAACAGGGGATTGCGGGCAATGAGCAGTTCTTC; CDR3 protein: CASSRQQGIAGNEQFF
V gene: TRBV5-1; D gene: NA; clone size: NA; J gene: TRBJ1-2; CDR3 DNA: TGCGCCAGCAGCTTGACAGGGAAGGACTATGGCTACACCTTC; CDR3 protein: CASSLTGKDYGYTF
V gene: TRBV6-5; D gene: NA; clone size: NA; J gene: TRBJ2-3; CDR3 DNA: TGTGCCAGCAGTTACTCGTTGGCTGGGGGCGCAGATACGCAGTATTTT; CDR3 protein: CASSYSLAGGADTQYF
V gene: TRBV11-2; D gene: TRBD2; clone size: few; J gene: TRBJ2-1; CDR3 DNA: TGTGCCAGCAGCTTGGGCGGGGGGCTTTCCTACAATGAGCAGTTCTTC; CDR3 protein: CASSLGGGLSYNEQFF
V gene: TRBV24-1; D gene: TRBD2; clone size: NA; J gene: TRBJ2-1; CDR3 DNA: TGTGCCACCAGTGATTCCGGACTAGCGGGAGGCAATGAGCAGTTCTTC; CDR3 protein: CATSDSGLAGGNEQFF
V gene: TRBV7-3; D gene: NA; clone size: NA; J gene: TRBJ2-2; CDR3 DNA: TGTGCCAGCAGCTTCCAGGGCGGGGAGCTGTTTTTT; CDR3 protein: CASSFQGGELFF
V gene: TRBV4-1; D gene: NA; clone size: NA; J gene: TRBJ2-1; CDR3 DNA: TGCGCCAGCAGCCAAGTTTCGGGGTTCTCCAATGAGCAGTTCTTC; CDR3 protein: CASSQVSGFSNEQFF
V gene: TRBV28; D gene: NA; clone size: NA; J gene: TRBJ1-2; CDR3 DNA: TGTGCCAGCAGAAAGGGAACAGGTTCAACTGGCTACACCTTC; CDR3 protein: CASRKGTGSTGYTF
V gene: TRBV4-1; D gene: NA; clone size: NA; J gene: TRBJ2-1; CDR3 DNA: TGCGCCAGCAGCCAAGGTAGCGGTGGCTCCTACAATGAGCAGTTCTTC; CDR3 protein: CASSQGSGGSYNEQFF
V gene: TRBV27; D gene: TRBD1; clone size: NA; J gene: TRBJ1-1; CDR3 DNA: TGTGCCAGCAGCCCACAGGGGGCAGGGACTGAAGCTTTCTTT; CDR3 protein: CASSPQGAGTEAFF
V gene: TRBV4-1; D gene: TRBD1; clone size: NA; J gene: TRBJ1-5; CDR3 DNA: TGCGCCAGCAGCCAAACCGGGACAGACCAGCCCCAGCATTTT; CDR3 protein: CASSQTGTDQPQHF
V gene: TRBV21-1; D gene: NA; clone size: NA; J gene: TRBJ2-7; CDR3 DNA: TGTGCCAGCAGCAAAGTGGAGGGGATCGCCTACGAGCAGTACTTC; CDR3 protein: CASSKVEGIAYEQYF
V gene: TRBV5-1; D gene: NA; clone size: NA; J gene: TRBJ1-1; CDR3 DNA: TGCGCCAGCAGCTTGTCCGCCAGGGACACTGAAGCTTTCTTT; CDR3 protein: CASSLSARDTEAFF
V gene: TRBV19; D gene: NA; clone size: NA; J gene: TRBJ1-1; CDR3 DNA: TGTGCCAGTAGTATAGTAGGCAGGGCGAACACTGAAGCTTTCTTT; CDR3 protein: CASSIVGRANTEAFF
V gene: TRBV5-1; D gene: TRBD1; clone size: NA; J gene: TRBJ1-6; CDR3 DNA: TGCGCCAGCAGCATTGGGACAGGGGGAGCCTATAATTCACCCCTCCACTTT; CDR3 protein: CASSIGTGGAYNSPLHF
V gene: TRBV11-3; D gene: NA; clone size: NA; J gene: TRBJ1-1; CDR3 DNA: TGTGCCAGCAGCCCAAGCCGGGACACTGAAGCTTTCTTT; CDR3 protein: CASSPSRDTEAFF
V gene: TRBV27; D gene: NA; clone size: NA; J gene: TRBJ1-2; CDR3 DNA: TGTGCCAGCAGTTTATCTGAAGCGCGGTCTGGCTACACCTTC; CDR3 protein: CASSLSEARSGYTF
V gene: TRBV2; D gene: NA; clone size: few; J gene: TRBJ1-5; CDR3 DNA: TGTGCCAGCAGTGAATCGGGAATCAATCAGCCCCAGCATTTT; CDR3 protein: CASSESGINQPQHF